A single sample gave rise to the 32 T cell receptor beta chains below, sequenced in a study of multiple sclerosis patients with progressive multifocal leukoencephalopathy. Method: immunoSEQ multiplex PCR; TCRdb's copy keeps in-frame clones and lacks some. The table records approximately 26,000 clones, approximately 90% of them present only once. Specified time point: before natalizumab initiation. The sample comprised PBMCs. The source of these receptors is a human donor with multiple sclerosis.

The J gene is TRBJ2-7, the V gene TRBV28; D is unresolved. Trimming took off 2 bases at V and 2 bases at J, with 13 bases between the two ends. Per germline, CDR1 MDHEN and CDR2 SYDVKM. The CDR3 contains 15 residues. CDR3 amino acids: CASSLGGQLTYEQYF. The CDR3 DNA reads TGTGCCAGCAGTTTAGGTGGTCAGCTAACCTACGAGCAGTACTTC.

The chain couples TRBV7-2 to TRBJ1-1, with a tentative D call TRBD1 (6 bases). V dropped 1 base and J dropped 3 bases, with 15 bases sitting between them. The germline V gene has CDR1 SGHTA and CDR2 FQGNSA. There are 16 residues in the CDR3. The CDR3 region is CASSLVRYTGHTEAFF. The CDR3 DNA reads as TGTGCCAGCAGCTTAGTTCGGTACACAGGGCACACTGAAGCTTTCTTT.

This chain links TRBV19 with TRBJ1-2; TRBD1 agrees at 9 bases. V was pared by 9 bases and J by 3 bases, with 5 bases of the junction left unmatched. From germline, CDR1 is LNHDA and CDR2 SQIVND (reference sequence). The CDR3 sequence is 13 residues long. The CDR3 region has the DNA TGTGCCAGCAAGGACAGGGGAGACTATGGCTACACCTTC. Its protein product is CASKDRGDYGYTF.

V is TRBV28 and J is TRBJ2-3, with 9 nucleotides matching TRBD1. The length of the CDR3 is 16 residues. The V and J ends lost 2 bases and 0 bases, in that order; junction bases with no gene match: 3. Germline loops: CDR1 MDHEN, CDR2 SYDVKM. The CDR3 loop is CASSLGGTGSTDTQYF. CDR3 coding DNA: TGTGCCAGCAGTTTAGGGGGGACAGGGAGCACAGATACGCAGTATTTT.

CDR3 amino acids: CASPREGTGELFF. The CDR3 nucleotides are TGCGCCAGCCCAAGGGAGGGTACCGGGGAGCTGTTTTTT. The V and J genes are TRBV5-1 and TRBJ2-2; 7 positions agree with TRBD2. The CDR3 extends over 13 amino acids. Germline V lookup: CDR1 SGHRS, CDR2 YFSETQ. After removal of 7 bases from V and 5 bases from J, the junction contained 5 bases not matched to a gene.

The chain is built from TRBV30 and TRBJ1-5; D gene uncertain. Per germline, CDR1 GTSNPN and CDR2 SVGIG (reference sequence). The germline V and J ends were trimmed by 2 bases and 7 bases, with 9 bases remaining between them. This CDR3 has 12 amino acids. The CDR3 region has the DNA TGTGCCTGGAGTCGTATGTGGCAGCCCCAGCATTTT. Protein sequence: CAWSRMWQPQHF.

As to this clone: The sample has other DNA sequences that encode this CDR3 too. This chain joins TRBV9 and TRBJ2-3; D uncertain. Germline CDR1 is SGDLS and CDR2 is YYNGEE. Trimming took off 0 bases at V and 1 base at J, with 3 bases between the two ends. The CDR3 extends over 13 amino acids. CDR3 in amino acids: CASSVGGTDTQYF. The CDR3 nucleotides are TGTGCCAGCAGCGTAGGGGGCACAGATACGCAGTATTTT.

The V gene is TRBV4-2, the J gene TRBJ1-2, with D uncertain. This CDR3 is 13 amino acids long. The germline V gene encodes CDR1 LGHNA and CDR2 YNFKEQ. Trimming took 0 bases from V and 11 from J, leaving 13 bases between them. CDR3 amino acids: CASSQDVEPRYTF. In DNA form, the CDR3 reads TGTGCCAGCAGCCAAGATGTAGAGCCACGGTACACCTTC.

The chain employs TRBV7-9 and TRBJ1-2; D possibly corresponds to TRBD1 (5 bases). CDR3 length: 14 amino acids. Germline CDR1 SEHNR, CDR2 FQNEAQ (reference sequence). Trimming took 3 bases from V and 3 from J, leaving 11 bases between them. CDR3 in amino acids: CASSFGARYYGYTF. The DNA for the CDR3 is TGTGCCAGCAGCTTCGGGGCCCGGTACTATGGCTACACCTTC.

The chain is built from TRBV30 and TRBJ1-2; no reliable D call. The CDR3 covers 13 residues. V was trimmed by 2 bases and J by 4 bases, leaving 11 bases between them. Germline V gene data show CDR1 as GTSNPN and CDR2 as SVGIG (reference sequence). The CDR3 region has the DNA TGTGCCTGGAGTATAGGCCCTGTCTATGGCTACACCTTC. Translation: CAWSIGPVYGYTF.

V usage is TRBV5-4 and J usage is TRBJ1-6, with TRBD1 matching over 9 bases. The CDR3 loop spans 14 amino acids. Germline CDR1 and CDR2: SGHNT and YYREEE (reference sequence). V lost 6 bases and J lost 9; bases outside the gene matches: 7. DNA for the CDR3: TGTGCCAGCACACGGACAGGGGATGGTTCACCCCTCCACTTT. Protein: CASTRTGDGSPLHF.

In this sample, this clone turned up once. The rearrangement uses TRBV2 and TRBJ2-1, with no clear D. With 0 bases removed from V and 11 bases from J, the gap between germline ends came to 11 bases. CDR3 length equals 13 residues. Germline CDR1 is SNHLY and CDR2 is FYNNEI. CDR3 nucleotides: TGTGCCAGCAGTGAAGCTACAGAGTTGAAGCAGTTCTTC. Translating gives CASSEATELKQFF. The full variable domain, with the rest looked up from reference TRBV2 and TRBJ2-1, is EPEVTQTPSHQVTQMGQEVILRCVPISNHLYFYWYRQILGQKVEFLVSFYNNEISEKSEIFDDQFSVERPDGSNFTLKIRSTKLEDSAMYFCASSEATELKQFFGPGTRLTVL.

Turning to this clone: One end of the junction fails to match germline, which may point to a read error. The CDR3 DNA reads TGTGCCAGCGGTTTCGGGACAGGGGTCCGGGCTGGCTACACCTTC. Protein product: CASGFGTGVRAGYTF. This chain links TRBV28 with TRBJ1-2; TRBD1 agrees at 10 bases. The CDR3 consists of 15 residues. CDR1 is MDHEN, CDR2 SYDVKM, per germline.

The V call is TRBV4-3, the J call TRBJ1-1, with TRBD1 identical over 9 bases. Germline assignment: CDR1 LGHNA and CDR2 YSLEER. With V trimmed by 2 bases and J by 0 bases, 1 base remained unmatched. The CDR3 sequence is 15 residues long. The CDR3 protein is CASSQWDRVNTEAFF. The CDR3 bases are TGCGCCAGCAGCCAATGGGACAGGGTGAACACTGAAGCTTTCTTT.

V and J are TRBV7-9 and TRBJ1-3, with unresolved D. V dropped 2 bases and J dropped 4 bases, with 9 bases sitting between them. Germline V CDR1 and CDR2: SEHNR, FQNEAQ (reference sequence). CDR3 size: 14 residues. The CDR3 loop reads CASSLSQRGNTIYF. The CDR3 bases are TGTGCCAGCAGCTTATCCCAGAGGGGAAACACCATATATTTT.

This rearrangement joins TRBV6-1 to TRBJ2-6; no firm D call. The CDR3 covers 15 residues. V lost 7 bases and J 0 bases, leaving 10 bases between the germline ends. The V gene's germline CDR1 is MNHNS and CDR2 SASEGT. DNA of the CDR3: TGTGCCAGCAACAAACAATCCTCTGGGGCCAACGTCCTGACTTTC. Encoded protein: CASNKQSSGANVLTF.

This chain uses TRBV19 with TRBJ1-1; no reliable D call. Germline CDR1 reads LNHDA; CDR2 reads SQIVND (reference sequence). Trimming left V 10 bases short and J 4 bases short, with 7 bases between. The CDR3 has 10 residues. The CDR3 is CATSTTEAFF. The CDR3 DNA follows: TGTGCCACTTCTACCACTGAAGCTTTCTTT.

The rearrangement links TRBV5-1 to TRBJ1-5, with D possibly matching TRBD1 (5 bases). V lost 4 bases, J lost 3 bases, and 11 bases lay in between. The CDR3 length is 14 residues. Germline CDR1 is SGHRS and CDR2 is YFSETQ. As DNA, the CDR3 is TGCGCCAGCAGCCCGGACGGGGCCAATCAGCCCCAGCATTTT. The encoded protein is CASSPDGANQPQHF. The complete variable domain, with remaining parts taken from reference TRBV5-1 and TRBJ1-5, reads KAGVTQTPRYLIKTRGQQVTLSCSPISGHRSVSWYQQTPGQGLQFLFEYFSETQRNKGNFPGRFSGRQFSNSRSEMNVSTLELGDSALYLCASSPDGANQPQHFGDGTRLSIL.

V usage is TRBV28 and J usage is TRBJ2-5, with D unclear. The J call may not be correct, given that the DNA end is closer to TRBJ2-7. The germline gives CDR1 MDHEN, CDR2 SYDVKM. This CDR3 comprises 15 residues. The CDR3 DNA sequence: TGTGCCAGCACTCCCCTGTGGGAAAACAGTAACGAGCAGTACTTC. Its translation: CASTPLWENSNEQYF.

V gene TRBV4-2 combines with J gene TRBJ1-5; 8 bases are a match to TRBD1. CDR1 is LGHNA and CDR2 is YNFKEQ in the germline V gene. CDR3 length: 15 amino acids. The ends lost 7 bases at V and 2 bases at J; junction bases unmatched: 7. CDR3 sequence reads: CASNLGQGGNQPQHF. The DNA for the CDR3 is TGTGCCAGCAACCTAGGACAGGGCGGCAATCAGCCCCAGCATTTT.

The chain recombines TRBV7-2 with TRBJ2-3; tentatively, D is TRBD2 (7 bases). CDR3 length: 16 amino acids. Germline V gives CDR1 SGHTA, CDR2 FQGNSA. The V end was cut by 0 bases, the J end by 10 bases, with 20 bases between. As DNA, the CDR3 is TGTGCCAGCAGCTTAGCCCCCGCGGGGGCCGCCAATGCGCAGTATTTT. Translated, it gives CASSLAPAGAANAQYF.

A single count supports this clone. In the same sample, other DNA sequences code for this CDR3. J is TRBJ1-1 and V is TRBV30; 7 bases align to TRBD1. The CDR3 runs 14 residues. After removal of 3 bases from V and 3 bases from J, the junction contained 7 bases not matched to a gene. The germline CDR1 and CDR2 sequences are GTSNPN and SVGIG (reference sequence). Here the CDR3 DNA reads TGTGCCTGGAGGGCGAGAGACAGGGACACTGAAGCTTTCTTT. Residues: CAWRARDRDTEAFF.

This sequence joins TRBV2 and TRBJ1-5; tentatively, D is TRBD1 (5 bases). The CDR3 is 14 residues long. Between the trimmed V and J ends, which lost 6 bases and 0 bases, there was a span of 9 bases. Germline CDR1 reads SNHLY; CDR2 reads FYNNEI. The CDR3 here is CASRPGHSNQPQHF. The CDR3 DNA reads TGTGCCAGCAGGCCCGGACATAGCAATCAGCCCCAGCATTTT.

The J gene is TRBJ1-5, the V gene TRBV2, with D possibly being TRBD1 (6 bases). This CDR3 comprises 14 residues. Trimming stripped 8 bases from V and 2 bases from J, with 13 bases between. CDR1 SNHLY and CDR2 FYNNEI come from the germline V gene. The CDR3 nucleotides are TGTGCCAGCGGAAACAGGGTTGGCAATCAGCCCCAGCATTTT. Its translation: CASGNRVGNQPQHF.

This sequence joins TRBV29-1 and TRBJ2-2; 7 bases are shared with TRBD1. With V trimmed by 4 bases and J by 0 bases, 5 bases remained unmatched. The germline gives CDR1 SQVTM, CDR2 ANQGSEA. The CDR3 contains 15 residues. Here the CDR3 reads CSVVLGTANTGELFF. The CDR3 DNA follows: TGCAGCGTTGTTCTCGGGACAGCGAACACCGGGGAGCTGTTTTTT.

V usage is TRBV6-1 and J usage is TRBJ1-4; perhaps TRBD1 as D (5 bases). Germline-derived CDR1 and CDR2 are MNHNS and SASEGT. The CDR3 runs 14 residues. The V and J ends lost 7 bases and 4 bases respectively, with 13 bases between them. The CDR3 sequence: CASTPGPFNEKLFF. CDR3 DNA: TGTGCCAGCACCCCGGGACCGTTTAATGAAAAACTGTTTTTT.

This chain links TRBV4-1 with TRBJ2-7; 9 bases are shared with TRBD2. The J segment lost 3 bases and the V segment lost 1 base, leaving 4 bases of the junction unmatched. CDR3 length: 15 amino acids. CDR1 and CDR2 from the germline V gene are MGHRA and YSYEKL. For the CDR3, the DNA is TGCGCCAGCAGCCAAGTTCGCGGGGGGGACTACGAGCAGTACTTC. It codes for CASSQVRGGDYEQYF.

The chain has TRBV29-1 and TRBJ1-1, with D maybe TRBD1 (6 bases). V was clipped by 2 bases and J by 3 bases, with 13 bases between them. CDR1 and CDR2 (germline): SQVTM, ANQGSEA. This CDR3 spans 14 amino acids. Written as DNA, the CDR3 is TGCAGCGTTGAACGGGGGGCCGGGTACACTGAAGCTTTCTTT. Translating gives CSVERGAGYTEAFF. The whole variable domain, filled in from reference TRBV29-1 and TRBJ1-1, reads SAVISQKPSRDICQRGTSLTIQCQVDSQVTMMFWYRQQPGQSLTLIATANQGSEATYESGFVIDKFPISRPNLTFSTLTVSNMSPEDSSIYLCSVERGAGYTEAFFGQGTRLTVV.

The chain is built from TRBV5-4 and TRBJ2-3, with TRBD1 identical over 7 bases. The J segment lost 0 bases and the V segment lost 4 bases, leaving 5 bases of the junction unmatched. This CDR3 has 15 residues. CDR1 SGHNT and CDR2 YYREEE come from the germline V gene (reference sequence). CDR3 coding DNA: TGTGCCAGCAGCCGCCCGGGACAGAGCACAGATACGCAGTATTTT. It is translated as CASSRPGQSTDTQYF.

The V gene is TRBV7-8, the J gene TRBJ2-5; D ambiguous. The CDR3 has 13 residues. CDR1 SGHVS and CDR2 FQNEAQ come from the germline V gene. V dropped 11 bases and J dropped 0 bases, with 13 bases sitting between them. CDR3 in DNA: TGTGCCGGCGGTTTGTTTGACCAAGAGACCCAGTACTTC. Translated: CAGGLFDQETQYF.

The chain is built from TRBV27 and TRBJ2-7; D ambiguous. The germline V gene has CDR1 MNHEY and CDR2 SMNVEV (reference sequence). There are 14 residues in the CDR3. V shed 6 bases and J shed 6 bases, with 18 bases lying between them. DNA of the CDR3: TGTGCCAGCAGCATACTGGGTAGAAGAAGCGAGCAGTACTTC. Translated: CASSILGRRSEQYF.

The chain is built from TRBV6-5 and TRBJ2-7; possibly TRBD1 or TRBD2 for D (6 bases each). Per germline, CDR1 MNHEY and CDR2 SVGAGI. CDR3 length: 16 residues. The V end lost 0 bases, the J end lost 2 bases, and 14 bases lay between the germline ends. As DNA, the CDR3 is TGTGCCAGCAGTTACTCTGTGGGGGGCCTGGCCTACGAGCAGTACTTC. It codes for CASSYSVGGLAYEQYF.